The 22 T cell receptor beta chains reported below all come from one sample, sequenced in a study of identical twins' blood T cells. TCRdb called the 5' RACE reads again in MiXCR, with one record for every CDR3 protein. The sample yields hundreds of thousands of distinct CDR3 sequences, under 30% seen once. The sample consisted of PBMCs. The receptors originated from a woman aged 18 to 49 in good health.

This clonotype was observed a handful of times. The gene calls are TRBV6-6 and TRBJ1-1; perhaps TRBD1 as D (5 bases). Trimming cost V 6 bases and J 4 bases, with 6 bases left between them. Germline CDR1 MNHNY, CDR2 SVGAGI (reference sequence). The CDR3 consists of 11 residues. The CDR3 DNA follows: TGTGCCAGCAGGGGGCCCACTGAAGCTTTCTTT. As protein: CASRGPTEAFF.

This clonotype appeared many times. A clone one base away is much larger, so this may be a read error. This rearrangement joins TRBV29-1 to TRBJ1-1; D call uncertain. The CDR3 covers 11 residues. The germline gives CDR1 SQVTM, CDR2 ANQGSEA. V shed 4 bases and J shed 2 bases, with 5 bases lying between them. DNA of the CDR3: TGCAGCGTTGTACACAACACTGAAGCTTTCTTT. This translates into CSVVHNTEAFF.

As to this clonotype: Being one base from a much bigger clone, this may be a read error. V gene TRBV7-9 combines with J gene TRBJ2-7; TRBD1 matches 7 bases. The CDR3 has 16 residues. CDR1 and CDR2 from the germline V gene are SEHNR and FQNEAQ (reference sequence). V was pared by 4 bases and J by 1 base, with 10 bases of the junction left unmatched. The CDR3 loop reads CASSSYPGTESYEQYF. The CDR3 DNA sequence: TGTGCCAGCAGCTCCTATCCCGGGACAGAATCCTACGAGCAGTACTTC.

This clonotype was found a few times. The CDR3 region has the DNA TGCAGTGCTAGAGCTATCGGGACAGGGGGGACGAACACTGAAGCTTTCTTT. This gives the protein CSARAIGTGGTNTEAFF. V and J are TRBV20-1 and TRBJ1-1; 11 positions match TRBD1. The CDR3 sequence is 17 residues long. Germline CDR1 is DFQATT and CDR2 is SNEGSKA (reference sequence). J gave up 1 base and V 1 base, and 8 bases lay outside the gene matches.

The V call is TRBV29-1, the J call TRBJ1-2, with D possibly matching TRBD1 (5 bases). V lost 4 bases to trimming and J lost 8 bases, with 11 bases between them. This CDR3 contains 11 residues. Per germline, CDR1 SQVTM and CDR2 ANQGSEA. The CDR3 DNA follows: TGCAGCGTTGGGGGCGGACGCGGCTACACCTTC. Protein sequence: CSVGGGRGYTF. Together with reference TRBV29-1 and TRBJ1-2, the CDR3 gives the full variable domain: SAVISQKPSRDICQRGTSLTIQCQVDSQVTMMFWYRQQPGQSLTLIATANQGSEATYESGFVIDKFPISRPNLTFSTLTVSNMSPEDSSIYLCSVGGGRGYTFGSGTRLTVV.

Many counts were recorded for this clonotype. This chain links TRBV6-4 with TRBJ2-3, with 9 positions matching TRBD2. The V and J ends lost 0 bases and 4 bases, in that order; junction bases with no gene match: 2. Germline values: CDR1 MRHNA, CDR2 SNTAGT. The CDR3 length is 15 residues. CDR3 in amino acids: CASSDSSGSADTQYF. The CDR3 DNA sequence: TGTGCCAGCAGTGACTCTAGCGGGAGCGCAGATACGCAGTATTTT.

CDR3 amino acids: CASLNPGESEQYF. For the CDR3, the DNA is TGTGCCAGCCTAAATCCGGGAGAAAGCGAGCAGTACTTC. The chain recombines TRBV7-8 with TRBJ2-7; a weak D match, TRBD2 (6 bases). Germline V gene sequence: CDR1 SGHVS, CDR2 FQNEAQ. The CDR3 spans 13 residues. Trimming stripped 8 bases from V and 6 bases from J, with 17 bases between. Drawing the rest from reference TRBV7-8 and TRBJ2-7, the complete variable domain is GAGVSQSPRYKVAKRGQDVALRCDPISGHVSLFWYQQALGQGPEFLTYFQNEAQLDKSGLPSDRFFAERPEGSVSTLKIQRTQQEDSAVYLCASLNPGESEQYFGPGTRLTVT.

This clonotype was picked up a small number of times. The V gene is TRBV7-9, the J gene TRBJ2-2; D is perhaps TRBD1 (6 bases). Germline V lookup: CDR1 SEHNR, CDR2 FQNEAQ (reference sequence). With 5 bases removed from V and 3 bases from J, the gap between germline ends came to 13 bases. CDR3 length: 15 amino acids. This CDR3 reads CASSKQGEDTGELFF. In DNA form, the CDR3 reads TGTGCCAGCAGCAAACAGGGAGAGGACACCGGGGAGCTGTTTTTT.

The sample holds many counts of this clonotype. The V call is TRBV29-1, the J call TRBJ2-7; no definite D call. With 4 bases removed from V and 3 bases from J, the gap between germline ends came to 10 bases. Germline assignment: CDR1 SQVTM and CDR2 ANQGSEA. This CDR3 spans 12 amino acids. This chain's CDR3 is CSVVEQNYEQYF. CDR3 coding DNA: TGCAGCGTTGTTGAACAGAACTACGAGCAGTACTTC.

This clonotype was recorded at least ten times. The chain recombines TRBV20-1 with TRBJ2-3, with D unresolved. CDR3 length equals 11 residues. Between the trimmed V and J ends, which lost 5 bases and 2 bases, there was a span of 5 bases. Germline CDR1 DFQATT, CDR2 SNEGSKA (reference sequence). In nucleotides, the CDR3 is TGCAGTGCTTCAGTCACAGATACGCAGTATTTT. This gives the protein CSASVTDTQYF.

This clonotype was seen many times. The V call is TRBV27, the J call TRBJ1-1, with a tentative D call TRBD1 (5 bases). Trimming left V 2 bases short and J 0 bases short, with 7 bases between. CDR1 MNHEY and CDR2 SMNVEV come from the germline V gene (reference sequence). There are 14 residues in the CDR3. In DNA, the CDR3 is TGTGCCAGCAGTTTACAGGGACTGAACACTGAAGCTTTCTTT. This gives the protein CASSLQGLNTEAFF.

About this clonotype itself: The junction departs from the called germline gene at one end, perhaps through a read error. The chain couples TRBV7-8 to TRBJ1-1; D is unclear. The CDR3 spans 16 residues. Germline CDR1 SGHVS, CDR2 FQNEAQ. The CDR3 spells CAISLGTSRRNTEAFF. The CDR3 DNA reads TGTGCCATCAGCTTAGGAACGTCCAGGAGGAACACTGAAGCTTTCTTT.

CDR3 in amino acids: CASRTGQETQYF. CDR3 nucleotide sequence: TGTGCCAGCAGGACGGGGCAGGAGACCCAGTACTTC. This sequence joins TRBV6-6 and TRBJ2-5; either TRBD1 or TRBD2 may fit D (5 bases each). CDR3 length: 12 amino acids. Looked up from germline, CDR1 is MNHNY and CDR2 is SVGAGI (reference sequence). The V and J ends lost 6 bases and 5 bases respectively, with 10 bases between them.

The chain combines TRBV3-1 with TRBJ2-1; D is unresolved. V was cut by 8 bases and J by 4 bases, with 9 bases left in between. This CDR3 comprises 12 residues. The germline V gene encodes CDR1 LGHDT and CDR2 YNNKEL (reference sequence). The CDR3 loop is CASSEIYNEQFF. CDR3 coding DNA: TGTGCCAGCTCCGAGATTTACAATGAGCAGTTCTTC.

As regards this clonotype: A clone one base away is much larger, so this may be a read error. The chain uses TRBV4-1 and TRBJ1-3; D uncertain. Germline V CDR1 and CDR2: MGHRA, YSYEKL. There are 15 residues in the CDR3. In nucleotides, the CDR3 is TGCGCCAGCAGCCAAGAAGAGAGGTCTGGAAACACCGTATATTTT. Translating gives CASSQEERSGNTVYF.

A few counts support this clonotype. The V call is TRBV18, the J call TRBJ2-7; 8 bases map to TRBD1. CDR3 length: 14 residues. V shed 1 base, J shed 2 bases, and the junction held 1 base outside the gene matches. Germline CDR1 KGHSH, CDR2 LQKENI. The CDR3 DNA reads as TGTGCCAGCTCACCACAACAGGGGGCCTACGAGCAGTACTTC. This translates into CASSPQQGAYEQYF.

A note on this clonotype: A much larger clone differs by one base, so this may be a read error. The gene calls are TRBV3-1 and TRBJ1-1; D gene unclear. CDR3 length: 13 residues. Trimming cost V 0 bases and J 10 bases, with 12 bases left between them. The germline gives CDR1 LGHDT, CDR2 YNNKEL (reference sequence). The CDR3 loop reads CASSQEVWGRAFF. For the CDR3, the DNA is TGTGCCAGCAGCCAAGAAGTTTGGGGTAGAGCTTTCTTT. The full variable domain, with the rest looked up from reference TRBV3-1 and TRBJ1-1, is DTAVSQTPKYLVTQMGNDKSIKCEQNLGHDTMYWYKQDSKKFLKIMFSYNNKELIINETVPNRFSPKSPDKAHLNLHINSLELGDSAVYFCASSQEVWGRAFFGQGTRLTVV.

This clonotype occurred once. The germline gene is not matched at one end of the junction; a read error may be the cause. The chain combines TRBV25-1 with TRBJ2-3, with a possible D match to TRBD1 (7 bases). This CDR3 is 13 amino acids long. CDR1 MGHDK and CDR2 SYGVNS come from the germline V gene. CDR3 amino acids: CTSRRGPTDTQYF. CDR3 sequence (DNA): TGTACCAGCAGGAGGGGGCCCACAGATACGCAGTATTTT.

The chain combines TRBV20-1 with TRBJ1-5, with D maybe TRBD1 (5 bases). From germline, CDR1 is DFQATT and CDR2 SNEGSKA (reference sequence). V was clipped by 6 bases and J by 10 bases, with 16 bases between them. The CDR3 length is 12 residues. The CDR3 DNA reads as TGCAGTGCGGGAAGGGGAGGTCACCCCCAGCATTTT. Its protein is CSAGRGGHPQHF.

There are many counts of this clonotype. The rearrangement uses TRBV29-1 and TRBJ1-5; no clear D. The germline V gene encodes CDR1 SQVTM and CDR2 ANQGSEA. V was cut by 4 bases and J by 4 bases, with 8 bases left in between. The CDR3 extends over 12 amino acids. Here the CDR3 DNA reads TGCAGCGTTGGTAGAGAGAATCAGCCCCAGCATTTT. Amino acids: CSVGRENQPQHF. Variable domain in full (rest from reference TRBV29-1 and TRBJ1-5): SAVISQKPSRDICQRGTSLTIQCQVDSQVTMMFWYRQQPGQSLTLIATANQGSEATYESGFVIDKFPISRPNLTFSTLTVSNMSPEDSSIYLCSVGRENQPQHFGDGTRLSIL.

This clonotype was recorded a few times. The rearrangement joins TRBV12-3 or TRBV12-4 to TRBJ2-7; no firm D call. This CDR3 is 11 amino acids long. With 2 bases removed from V and 5 bases from J, the gap between germline ends came to 4 bases. This chain's CDR3 is CASSLLDEQYF. The CDR3 nucleotides are TGTGCCAGCAGTTTACTGGACGAGCAGTACTTC.

This sequence joins TRBV7-9 and TRBJ2-1; a weak D match, TRBD1 (6 bases). This CDR3 is built from 13 residues. Germline values: CDR1 SEHNR, CDR2 FQNEAQ (reference sequence). V gave up 5 bases and J gave up 5 bases, with 10 bases separating them. The CDR3 loop is CASSPKGDNEQFF. The CDR3, as DNA: TGTGCCAGCAGCCCAAAGGGGGACAATGAGCAGTTCTTC.